Listed below are T cell receptor beta chains from one sample, sequenced in a study of blood T cell repertoires in COVID-19. The method was immunoSEQ multiplex PCR; TCRdb's version includes in-frame clones alone and lacks a portion of them. The data contain roughly 100,000 clones, approximately 80% of them singletons. Input material: peripheral blood. All receptors derive from an elderly woman with active or convalescent COVID-19. CDR3s include the opening cysteine and the closing phenylalanine or tryptophan.

v_gene	len	j_gene	CDR3aa
TRBV7-9	15	TRBJ1-1	CASSLGLSSGTEAFF
TRBV18	13	TRBJ2-7	CASSLASSYEQYF
TRBV7-8	15	TRBJ2-2	CASSLDFRGTGELFF
TRBV2	16	TRBJ2-3	CASSQRGTGQWDTQYF
TRBV19	12	TRBJ1-6	CASSTQQGTLHF
TRBV6-1	14	TRBJ1-5	CASSEWGLDQPQHF
TRBV7-9	15	TRBJ1-5	CASSSGQGIWQPQHF
TRBV7-3	15	TRBJ1-3	CASSRQGERGNTIYF
TRBV21-1	17	TRBJ2-4	CASMFRPKSLAKNIQYF
TRBV28	21	TRBJ1-4	CASSSRIQGGRLTPTNEKLFF
TRBV19	12	TRBJ2-3	CAKREGIDTQYF
TRBV30	13	TRBJ2-7	CAGLQGSSYEQYF
TRBV28	14	TRBJ1-5	CASSRTGGNLVLHF
TRBV7-9	15	TRBJ1-1	CASSLSNSINTEAFF
TRBV7-8	16	TRBJ1-6	CASSLEWALPNSPLHF
TRBV7-2	13	TRBJ2-3	CASSSRGADTQYF
TRBV7-2	14	TRBJ2-7	CASSLDRGTYEQYF
TRBV19	14	TRBJ1-5	CASSMIGGERPQHF
TRBV7-2	15	TRBJ2-7	CASSLAGALSYEQYF
TRBV11-1	15	TRBJ1-6	CASSLDGGLGSPLHF
TRBV7-8	14	TRBJ1-2	CASSLTGGVYGYTF
TRBV18	16	TRBJ1-5	CASSLTGTGDNQPQHF
TRBV28	15	TRBJ2-1	CASSGFRGRRNEQFF
TRBV19	16	TRBJ1-4	CASSIWRGHGDEKLFF
TRBV7-6	18	TRBJ2-6	CASSLASTGSSGANVLTF
TRBV6-2/TRBV6-3	12	TRBJ2-7	CASSSMTYEQYF
TRBV5-1	13	TRBJ2-5	CASSPQAGETQYF
TRBV7-9	12	TRBJ1-1	CASSLDPVEAFF
TRBV6-5	13	TRBJ1-2	CASSYGDRYGYTF
TRBV27	13	TRBJ1-1	CASSFGRGTEAFF
TRBV6-6	12	TRBJ2-7	CASGKVQYEQYF
TRBV27	11	TRBJ2-7	CASSHRGEQYF
TRBV5-6	15	TRBJ2-6	CASSPGLSGANVLTF
TRBV5-6	15	TRBJ2-7	CASSFRRQGTYEQYF
TRBV27	16	TRBJ2-3	CASSLKGMPATDTQYF
TRBV19	14	TRBJ1-3	CASKQGSSGNTIYF
TRBV6-6	12	TRBJ2-7	CATWTGGGEQYF
TRBV6-2/TRBV6-3	13	TRBJ2-1	CASSYTRYNEQFF
TRBV3-1/TRBV3-2	15	TRBJ1-6	CASSQGPGVQSPLHF
TRBV9	18	TRBJ2-1	CASSVVAASGGKYNEQFF
TRBV6-5	15	TRBJ2-2	CASSPRDRGIGELFF
TRBV19	13	TRBJ1-6	CASRGAYSSPLHF
TRBV5-5	18	TRBJ2-1	CASSLGLAGGPKLNEQFF
TRBV2	14	TRBJ1-3	CASKDRVGGNTIYF
TRBV6-5	15	TRBJ1-2	CASSYSRGQGFGYTF
TRBV6-1	16	TRBJ1-1	CASSDRSRPAGSEAFF
TRBV12-1	17	TRBJ2-2	CASRDPGTSVNTGELFF
TRBV5-1	15	TRBJ2-7	CASSSRQGPFYEQYF
TRBV5-1	15	TRBJ2-2	CASSLRDSYTGELFF
TRBV4-2	18	TRBJ1-6	CASSQDRARQGGGSPLHF
TRBV6-5	14	TRBJ2-7	CASSRIAGASEQYF
TRBV18	15	TRBJ2-1	CASSPSQGAYNEQFF
TRBV19	16	TRBJ2-3	CASSTGLAGVVDTQYF
TRBV15	15	TRBJ1-4	CATSRETATNEKLFF
TRBV5-6	13	TRBJ2-5	CASSLRTGETQYF
TRBV30	15	TRBJ1-2	CAWSPGGGRNYGYTF
TRBV6-5	14	TRBJ1-2	CASRLWSQSRGYTF
TRBV29-1	12	TRBJ1-1	CSVARVGTEAFF